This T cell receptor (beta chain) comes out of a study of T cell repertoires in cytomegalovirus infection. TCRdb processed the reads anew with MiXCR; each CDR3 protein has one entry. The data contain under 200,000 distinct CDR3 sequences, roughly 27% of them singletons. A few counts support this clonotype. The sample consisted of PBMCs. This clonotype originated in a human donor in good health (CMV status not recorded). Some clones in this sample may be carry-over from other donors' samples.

This CDR3 is CASTSLEAYEQYF. CDR3 DNA sequence: TGTGCCAGCACCTCGCTGGAAGCCTACGAGCAGTACTTC. V gene TRBV11-2 combines with J gene TRBJ2-7; D unresolved. Germline V lookup: CDR1 SGHAT, CDR2 FQNNGV. V shed 7 bases and J shed 2 bases, with 12 bases lying between them. The CDR3 sequence is 13 residues long.